A selection of T cell receptor beta chains follows, all from one sample in a study of cytomegalovirus exposure and HLA in healthy donors. Some clones are missing from TCRdb's copy, which holds only in-frame ones; the method was immunoSEQ multiplex PCR. The data show roughly 130,000 clones, roughly 70% seen once. The sample was PBMCs. These receptors all come from a woman between 35 and 50 years old in good health and CMV-seropositive. Both conserved end residues are part of each CDR3. A D gene is named only where the DNA matches it firmly. A clone size is listed for some rows: how often the clone was seen (once, few, many), or a class if it is expanded.

>TRBD2|17|TRBV10-1|TRBJ2-3|few
TGCGCCAGCAGTGAGTCTGGTAGCGGGGGGAGCACAGATACGCAGTATTTT
CASSESGSGGSTDTQYF
>NA|14|TRBV7-9|TRBJ1-5|NA
TGTGCCAGCAGCTCACAGGTTAGCAATCAGCCCCAGCATTTT
CASSSQVSNQPQHF
>TRBD1|14|TRBV6-1|TRBJ2-7|NA
TGTGCCAGTAGGTCGGACAGGTCCGGCCACGAGCAGTACTTC
CASRSDRSGHEQYF
>NA|13|TRBV28|TRBJ2-1|NA
TGTGCCAGCAGTTTAGGACGGACAACTGAGCAGTTCTTC
CASSLGRTTEQFF
>NA|14|TRBV7-9|TRBJ1-4|NA
TGTGCCAGCAGGATCGGGACTCTCGGGGAAAAACTGTTTTTT
CASRIGTLGEKLFF
>TRBD1|16|TRBV18|TRBJ2-7|NA
TGTGCCAGCTCACTCACAACCGGGACAGGGGTGGACGAGCAGTACTTC
CASSLTTGTGVDEQYF
>NA|15|TRBV7-6|TRBJ2-7|NA
TGTGCCAGCAGCTTATTTGGGGGGAGCTCCTACGAGCAGTACTTC
CASSLFGGSSYEQYF
>TRBD1|15|TRBV5-6|TRBJ1-4|NA
TGTGCCAGCAGCGAGCCGGGACAGGGTAATGAAAAACTGTTTTTT
CASSEPGQGNEKLFF
>TRBD1|13|TRBV27|TRBJ1-2|NA
TGTGCCAGCGCAGGACAGGGGCCGGATGGCTACACCTTC
CASAGQGPDGYTF
>NA|12|TRBV6-1|TRBJ1-4|NA
TGTGCCAGCACTCGAGGGTTTGAAAAACTGTTTTTT
CASTRGFEKLFF
>TRBD1|15|TRBV29-1|TRBJ1-5|few
TGCAGCGTGATATGGACAGGGAATAGCAATCAGCCCCAGCATTTT
CSVIWTGNSNQPQHF
>NA|16|TRBV4-3|TRBJ2-2|NA
TGCGCCAGCAGCACCGGGACACCTCCAAACACCGGGGAGCTGTTTTTT
CASSTGTPPNTGELFF
>TRBD2|18|TRBV9|TRBJ2-1|NA
TGTGCCAGCAGCGCCTGGGCCCGGGGACTAGCGGTCTACAATGAGCAGTTCTTC
CASSAWARGLAVYNEQFF
>NA|12|TRBV29-1|TRBJ1-1|NA
TGCAGCGTTGAAGTGGAGCGGGCTGAAGCTTTCTTT
CSVEVERAEAFF
>NA|16|TRBV6-1|TRBJ1-2|few
TGTGCCAGCAGTGGACCTTGGGGGAGGGATAACTATGGCTACACCTTC
CASSGPWGRDNYGYTF
>TRBD1|13|TRBV27|TRBJ1-2|NA
TGTGCCAGCAGTTTAGCACAGGGGAGTGGCTACACCTTC
CASSLAQGSGYTF
>TRBD1|16|TRBV28|TRBJ1-4|NA
TGTGCCAGCAGTTCCGTCGCCCGGGACAGGGCCTCTAAACTGTTTTTT
CASSSVARDRASKLFF
>NA|13|TRBV5-4|TRBJ2-1|NA
TGTGCCAGCAGCTCTAATCAGGAGGATGAGCAGTTCTTC
CASSSNQEDEQFF
>TRBD1|16|TRBV4-3|TRBJ2-7|NA
TGCGCCAGCAGCCAAGGCGGCAGGGGGTATGCCTACGAGCAGTACTTC
CASSQGGRGYAYEQYF
>NA|14|TRBV21-1|TRBJ2-7|NA
TGTGCCAGCAGGAACAGGGTTTTTACCTACGAGCAGTACTTC
CASRNRVFTYEQYF
>NA|14|TRBV19|TRBJ1-5|NA
TGTGCCAGTAGTATTATACAGAGCAATCAGCCCCAGCATTTT
CASSIIQSNQPQHF
>TRBD1|16|TRBV7-9|TRBJ2-7|NA
TGTTCCAGCAGCTCACAGGGGTATGGGCCCATCGACGAGCAGTACTTC
CSSSSQGYGPIDEQYF
>NA|13|TRBV5-1|TRBJ1-2|NA
TGCGCCAGCAGCTTACAGACAGACTATGGCTACACCTTC
CASSLQTDYGYTF
>NA|16|TRBV6-4|TRBJ2-2|NA
TGTGCCAGCTCACACAGGCTATTAGTGAACACCGGGGAGCTGTTTTTT
CASSHRLLVNTGELFF
>TRBD1|14|TRBV7-2|TRBJ2-7|NA
TGTGCCAGCAGCTACCGACAGGGGGCCTACGAGCAGTACTTC
CASSYRQGAYEQYF
>NA|15|TRBV5-1|TRBJ1-4|NA
TGCGCCAGCAGCTTCGGACAGACGGGTAATGAAAAACTGTTTTTT
CASSFGQTGNEKLFF
>NA|14|TRBV15|TRBJ1-1|NA
TGTGCCACCAGCAGAGATCAGGGAGGCACTGAAGCTTTCTTT
CATSRDQGGTEAFF
>TRBD1|12|TRBV27|TRBJ1-1|once
TGTGCCAGCAGCTACAGACAGGGCGAAGCTTTCTTT
CASSYRQGEAFF
>NA|17|TRBV7-8|TRBJ1-3|NA
TGTGCCAGCAGCTTAAGGGGGGGGCCTTACTCTGGAAACACCATATATTTT
CASSLRGGPYSGNTIYF
>TRBD1|16|TRBV15|TRBJ2-2|NA
TGTGCCACCAGCAGGCAGAGACAGGGTTCAACCGGGGAGCTGTTTTTT
CATSRQRQGSTGELFF
>NA|16|TRBV7-3|TRBJ2-1|once
TGTGCCAGCAGCTTATTGGAAAGGAGCTCCTACAATGAGCAGTTCTTC
CASSLLERSSYNEQFF
>TRBD2|15|TRBV6-4|TRBJ2-1|NA
TGTGCCAGCAGTGACAAGACTAGCGGGAGGAATGAGCAGTTCTTC
CASSDKTSGRNEQFF
>NA|13|TRBV27|TRBJ1-3|NA
TGTGCCAGCAGTTCGGGGAGAGGAAACACCATATATTTT
CASSSGRGNTIYF
>TRBD2|14|TRBV5-1|TRBJ2-5|few
TGCGCCAGCAGCGTAAGCGGGGGGCAAGAGACCCAGTACTTC
CASSVSGGQETQYF
>NA|12|TRBV27|TRBJ2-1|NA
TGTGCCAGCAGTTTCCCCCCGGGAGAGCAGTTCTTC
CASSFPPGEQFF
>TRBD1|16|TRBV18|TRBJ1-4|NA
TGTGCCAGCTCACCACCGGGGACAGGATCTAATGAAAAACTGTTTTTT
CASSPPGTGSNEKLFF
>NA|12|TRBV5-6|TRBJ1-2|NA
TGTGCCAGCTCGACAGATAACTATGGCTACACCTTC
CASSTDNYGYTF
>TRBD1|15|TRBV19|TRBJ2-1|NA
TGTGCCAGTAGTTTGGACAGGGGTCCCTACAATGAGCAGTTCTTC
CASSLDRGPYNEQFF
>TRBD2|16|TRBV2|TRBJ2-5|NA
TGTGCCAGCAGTGAAGCGTTTAGCGGGGTAAGAGAGACCCAGTACTTC
CASSEAFSGVRETQYF
>NA|12|TRBV5-1|TRBJ2-7|NA
TGCGCCAGCAGCCCCCCTTCCTACGAGCAGTACTTC
CASSPPSYEQYF
>TRBD1|13|TRBV4-1|TRBJ1-1|once
TGCGCCAGCAGCCAAGGACAGGGGGCGGATGCTTTCTTT
CASSQGQGADAFF
>TRBD2|17|TRBV28|TRBJ2-7|few
TGTGCCAGCAGTCCACCACTAGCGGGGGCTATCTCCTACGAGCAGTACTTC
CASSPPLAGAISYEQYF
>NA|18|TRBV19|TRBJ1-3|NA
TGTGCCAGTAGTACCGCCGTCGCCGTGGCCGGGACTGGAAACACCATATATTTT
CASSTAVAVAGTGNTIYF
>TRBD1|15|TRBV28|TRBJ2-7|NA
TGTGCCAGCAGTTCGCCGGACAGGCGAACCTACGAGCAGTACTTC
CASSSPDRRTYEQYF
>TRBD2|15|TRBV6-6|TRBJ2-7|few
TGTGCCAGCACCCCCCCCGGGGGGTTTCCCTACGAGCAGTACTTC
CASTPPGGFPYEQYF